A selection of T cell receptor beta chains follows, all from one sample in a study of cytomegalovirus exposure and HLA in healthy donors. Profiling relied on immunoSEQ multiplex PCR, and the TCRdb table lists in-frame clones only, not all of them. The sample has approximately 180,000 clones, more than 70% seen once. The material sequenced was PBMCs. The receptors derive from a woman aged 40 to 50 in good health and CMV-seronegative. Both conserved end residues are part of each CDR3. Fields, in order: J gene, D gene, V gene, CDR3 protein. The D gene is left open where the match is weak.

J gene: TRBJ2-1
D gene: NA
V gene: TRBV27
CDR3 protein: CASSPAGDNEQFF

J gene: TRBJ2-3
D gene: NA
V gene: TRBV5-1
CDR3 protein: CASRRDTYTDTQYF

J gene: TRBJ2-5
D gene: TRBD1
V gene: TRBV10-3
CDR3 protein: CAISGGTGVETQYF

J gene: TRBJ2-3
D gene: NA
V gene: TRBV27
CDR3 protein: CASSLMSRFTQYF

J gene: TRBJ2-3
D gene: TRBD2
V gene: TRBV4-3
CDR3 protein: CASSQALTSGTDTQYF

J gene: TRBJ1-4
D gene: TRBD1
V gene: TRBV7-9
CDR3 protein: CASSKQGVDEKLFF

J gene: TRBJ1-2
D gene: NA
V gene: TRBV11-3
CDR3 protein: CASSLGPRDYGYTF

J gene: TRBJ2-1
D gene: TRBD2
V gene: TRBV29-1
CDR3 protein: CSVEEGLAGREQFF

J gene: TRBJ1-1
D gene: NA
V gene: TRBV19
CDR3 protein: CASSMTQDTEAFF

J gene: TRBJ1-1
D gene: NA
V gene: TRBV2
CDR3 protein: CASKDTGGTEAFF

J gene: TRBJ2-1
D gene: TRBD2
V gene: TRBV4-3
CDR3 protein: CASSQAGAGGPVYEQFF

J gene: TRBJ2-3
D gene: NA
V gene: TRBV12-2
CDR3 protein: CASRHRGFGRGTDTQYF

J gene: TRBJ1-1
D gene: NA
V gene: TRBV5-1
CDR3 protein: CASGLEGGSYTEAFF

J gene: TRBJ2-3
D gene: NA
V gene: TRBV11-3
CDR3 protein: CASSLFESPDTQYF

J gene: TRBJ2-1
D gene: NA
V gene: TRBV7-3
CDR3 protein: CASSTGGSSSYNEQFF

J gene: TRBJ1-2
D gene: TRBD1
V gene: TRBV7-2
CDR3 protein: CASSPSGQGMRGYTF

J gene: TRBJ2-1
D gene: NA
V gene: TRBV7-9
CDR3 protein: CASSLVAGGVGNEQFF

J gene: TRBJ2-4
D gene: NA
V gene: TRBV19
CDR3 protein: CASSIGGAAKNIQYF

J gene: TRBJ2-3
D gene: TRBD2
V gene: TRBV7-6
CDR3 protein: CASRLSGISTDTQYF

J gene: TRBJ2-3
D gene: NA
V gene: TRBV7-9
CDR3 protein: CASSLPGGNGDTQYF